These T cell receptor beta chains were read from a single sample in a study of cytomegalovirus exposure and HLA in healthy donors. This table comes from immunoSEQ multiplex PCR, and its TCRdb copy is limited to in-frame clones, with some not included. The sample's table shows under 65,000 clones. The specimen was PBMCs. The receptors stem from a young woman in good health and CMV-seronegative. CDR3s include the opening cysteine and the closing phenylalanine or tryptophan. A D gene is named only where the DNA matches it firmly.

len	v_gene	j_gene	d_gene	CDR3aa	CDR3nt
17	TRBV4-1	TRBJ2-1	TRBD2	CASSFRGLALSDNEQFF	TGCGCCAGCAGCTTTCGTGGACTAGCGCTCTCCGACAATGAGCAGTTCTTC
17	TRBV5-4	TRBJ2-2	-	CASSSPTTHTNTGELFF	TGTGCCAGCAGCTCCCCGACTACCCATACGAACACCGGGGAGCTGTTTTTT
16	TRBV7-9	TRBJ2-6	-	CASSFGSSSGANVLTF	TGTGCCAGCAGCTTTGGGTCTAGCTCTGGGGCCAACGTCCTGACTTTC
16	TRBV11-2	TRBJ1-2	-	CASSAIQGSRRRGYTF	TGTGCCAGCAGCGCCATTCAGGGCTCCCGGCGACGTGGCTACACCTTC
15	TRBV28	TRBJ2-7	-	CASSLGPGSGNEQYF	TGTGCCAGCAGTTTAGGCCCCGGGAGTGGCAACGAGCAGTACTTC
16	TRBV5-4	TRBJ2-3	-	CASSFLGGPSTDTQYF	TGTGCCAGCAGCTTCCTCGGGGGGCCGAGCACAGATACGCAGTATTTT
13	TRBV6-1	TRBJ1-5	-	CASSEARVQPQHF	TGTGCCAGCAGTGAAGCTCGGGTTCAGCCCCAGCATTTT
15	TRBV9	TRBJ2-7	-	CASSPPGAPSYEQYF	TGTGCCAGCAGCCCCCCTGGGGCCCCCTCCTACGAGCAGTACTTC
13	TRBV6-5	TRBJ2-5	TRBD2	CASSSSVAGEQYF	TGTGCCAGCAGTTCATCCGTTGCGGGGGAACAGTACTTC
13	TRBV30	TRBJ2-5	-	CAWSVGGKETQYF	TGTGCCTGGAGTGTAGGCGGGAAGGAGACCCAGTACTTC
16	TRBV27	TRBJ2-7	TRBD1	CASSLSSNRGPYEQYF	TGTGCCAGCAGTTTATCGTCTAACAGGGGGCCCTACGAGCAGTACTTC
12	TRBV10-2	TRBJ1-1	TRBD1	CASGTGANEAFF	TGCGCCAGCGGGACAGGTGCTAATGAAGCTTTCTTT
12	TRBV5-6	TRBJ1-1	-	CASSLVLGEAFF	TGTGCCAGCAGCTTGGTACTCGGGGAAGCTTTCTTT
15	TRBV19	TRBJ2-3	TRBD2	CASSPSGWGTDTQYF	TGTGCCAGCTCTCCTAGCGGGTGGGGCACAGATACGCAGTATTTT
15	TRBV6-1	TRBJ1-1	TRBD1	CASSGTGSWDTEAFF	TGTGCCAGCAGTGGGACAGGGTCTTGGGACACTGAAGCTTTCTTT
18	TRBV5-1	TRBJ2-7	TRBD2	CASSLATSGGPVSYEQYF	TGCGCCAGCAGCCTGGCGACTAGCGGGGGGCCCGTCTCCTACGAGCAGTACTTC
15	TRBV4-1	TRBJ1-6	-	CASSPLGLRNSPLPF	TGCGCCAGCAGCCCGTTGGGGCTTCGTAATTCACCCCTCCCCTTT
14	TRBV30	TRBJ2-3	TRBD1	CAWSRDRGTDTQYF	TGTGCCTGGAGTCGGGACAGGGGAACAGATACGCAGTATTTT
12	TRBV6-5	TRBJ2-5	-	CASSYSPGTQYF	TGTGCCAGCAGTTACTCGCCCGGGACCCAGTACTTC
13	TRBV7-3	TRBJ2-7	-	CASSLKGGLEQYF	TGTGCCAGCAGTCTAAAGGGGGGGCTCGAGCAGTACTTC
15	TRBV5-1	TRBJ2-7	TRBD2	CASSRLAGDSYEQYF	TGCGCCAGCAGCCGACTAGCGGGCGACTCCTACGAGCAGTACTTC
18	TRBV30	TRBJ2-1	TRBD2	CAWSHRSPGLANPNEQFF	TGTGCCTGGAGTCATCGCAGTCCGGGACTAGCAAACCCCAATGAGCAGTTCTTC